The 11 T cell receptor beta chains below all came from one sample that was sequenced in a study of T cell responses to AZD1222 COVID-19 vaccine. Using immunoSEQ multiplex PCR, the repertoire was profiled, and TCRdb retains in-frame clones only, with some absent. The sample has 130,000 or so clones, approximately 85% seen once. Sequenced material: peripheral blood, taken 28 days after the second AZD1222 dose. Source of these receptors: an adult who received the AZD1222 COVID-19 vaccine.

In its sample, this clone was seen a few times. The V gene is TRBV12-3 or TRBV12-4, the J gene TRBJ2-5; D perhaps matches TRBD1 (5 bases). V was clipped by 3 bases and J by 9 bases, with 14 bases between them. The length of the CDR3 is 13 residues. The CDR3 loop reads CASSFSFEGAQYF. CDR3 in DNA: TGTGCCAGCAGTTTCTCCTTTGAAGGGGCCCAGTACTTC.

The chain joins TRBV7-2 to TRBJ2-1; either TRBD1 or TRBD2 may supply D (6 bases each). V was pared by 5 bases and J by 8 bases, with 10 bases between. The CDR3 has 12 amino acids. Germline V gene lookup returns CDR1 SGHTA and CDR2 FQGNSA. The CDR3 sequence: CASSTRGDEQFF. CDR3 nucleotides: TGTGCCAGCAGCACAAGGGGGGATGAGCAGTTCTTC.

The CDR3 DNA sequence: TGTGCCACCAGTGATGGGGCTAGCGGTTCAGAGACCCAGTACTTC. Translated, it gives CATSDGASGSETQYF. The gene calls are TRBV24-1 and TRBJ2-5; 7 nucleotides agree with TRBD2. Germline loops: CDR1 KGHDR, CDR2 SFDVKD. The J segment lost 4 bases and the V segment lost 3 bases, leaving 7 bases of the junction unmatched. There are 15 residues in the CDR3.

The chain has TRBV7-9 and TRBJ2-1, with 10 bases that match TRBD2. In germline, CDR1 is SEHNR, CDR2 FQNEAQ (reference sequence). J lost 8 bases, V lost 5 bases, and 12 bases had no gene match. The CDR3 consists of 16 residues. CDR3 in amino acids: CASSPESGRAWDEQFF. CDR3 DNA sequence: TGTGCCAGCAGCCCAGAGAGCGGGAGGGCCTGGGATGAGCAGTTCTTC.

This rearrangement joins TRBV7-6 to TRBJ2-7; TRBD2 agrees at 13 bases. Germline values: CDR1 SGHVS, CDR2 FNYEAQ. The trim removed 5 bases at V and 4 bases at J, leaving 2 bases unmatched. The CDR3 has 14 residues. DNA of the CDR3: TGTGCCAGCAGCACTAGCGGGAGGGGATACGAGCAGTACTTC. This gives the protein CASSTSGRGYEQYF.

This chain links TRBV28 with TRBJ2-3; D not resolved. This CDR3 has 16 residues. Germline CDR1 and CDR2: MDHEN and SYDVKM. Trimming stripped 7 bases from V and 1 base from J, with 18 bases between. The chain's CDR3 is CASNPRSRDRTDTQYF. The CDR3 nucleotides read TGTGCCAGCAATCCTCGGTCCAGAGACCGCACAGATACGCAGTATTTT. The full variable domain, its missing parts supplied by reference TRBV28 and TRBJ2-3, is DVKVTQSSRYLVKRTGEKVFLECVQDMDHENMFWYRQDPGLGLRLIYFSYDVKMKEKGDIPEGYSVSREKKERFSLILESASTNQTSMYLCASNPRSRDRTDTQYFGPGTRLTVL.

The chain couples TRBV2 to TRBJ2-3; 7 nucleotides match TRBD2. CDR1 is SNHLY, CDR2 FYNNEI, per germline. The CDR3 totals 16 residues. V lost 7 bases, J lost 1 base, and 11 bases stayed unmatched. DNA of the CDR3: TGTGCCAGCATCGACTTCCCTAGCGGCGGCACAGATACGCAGTATTTT. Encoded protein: CASIDFPSGGTDTQYF. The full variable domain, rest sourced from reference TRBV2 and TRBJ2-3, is EPEVTQTPSHQVTQMGQEVILRCVPISNHLYFYWYRQILGQKVEFLVSFYNNEISEKSEIFDDQFSVERPDGSNFTLKIRSTKLEDSAMYFCASIDFPSGGTDTQYFGPGTRLTVL.

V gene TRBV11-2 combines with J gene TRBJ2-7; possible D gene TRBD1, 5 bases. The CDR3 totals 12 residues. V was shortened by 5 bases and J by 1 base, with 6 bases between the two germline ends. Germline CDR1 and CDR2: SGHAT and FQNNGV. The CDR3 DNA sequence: TGTGCCAGCAGCAGGACATCCTACGAGCAGTACTTC. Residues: CASSRTSYEQYF.

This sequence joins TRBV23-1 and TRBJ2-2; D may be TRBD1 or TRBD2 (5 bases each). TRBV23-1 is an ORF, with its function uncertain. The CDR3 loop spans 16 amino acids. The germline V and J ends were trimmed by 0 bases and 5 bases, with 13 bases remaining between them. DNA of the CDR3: TGCGCCAGCAGTCAATCGAAGAGGGGCGGGACCGGGGAGCTGTTTTTT. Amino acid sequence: CASSQSKRGGTGELFF.

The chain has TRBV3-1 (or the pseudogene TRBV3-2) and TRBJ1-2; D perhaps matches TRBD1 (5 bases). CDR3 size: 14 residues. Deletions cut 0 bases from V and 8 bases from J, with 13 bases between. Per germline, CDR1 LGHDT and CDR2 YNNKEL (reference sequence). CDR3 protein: CASSQDGTSMGYTF. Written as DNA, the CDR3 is TGTGCCAGCAGCCAAGACGGGACGTCCATGGGCTACACCTTC.

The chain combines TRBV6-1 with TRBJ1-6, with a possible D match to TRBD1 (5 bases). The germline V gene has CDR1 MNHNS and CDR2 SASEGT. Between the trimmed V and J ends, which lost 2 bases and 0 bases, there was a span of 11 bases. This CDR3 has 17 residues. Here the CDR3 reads CASSEPGIGSYNSPLHF. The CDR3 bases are TGTGCCAGCAGTGAACCAGGGATTGGCTCCTATAATTCACCCCTCCACTTT.